What follows describes a single T cell receptor (beta chain). Its cognate antigen is unknown. Distinct nucleotide sequences in the sample also encode this CDR3. Per the original data handling: Junction-only sequences produced by ImmunoSEQ had no quality scores, so filtering differed. The repertoire was sequenced with immunoSEQ multiplex PCR; TCRdb's copy has only in-frame clones and lacks some. That table is the source of V, J and clone size, and D and trimming were worked out from the DNA. The table records approximately 2.5 million clones, more than 85% of them present only once. This sample is part of a study of shared clonotypes between healthy human individuals. Findings of the study overall: Roughly 5% of naive CD4 clonotypes were common to a handful of donors. Larger estimated richness was generally recorded for naive subsets relative to memory subsets. In having few donors, the study represented limited genetic and exposure-history diversity.

The trim removed 6 bases at V and 2 bases at J, leaving 6 bases unmatched. Per germline, CDR1 MDHEN and CDR2 SYDVKM. The CDR3 length is 15 residues. The chain recombines TRBV28 with TRBJ2-7; 11 bases are shared with TRBD1. This clonotype was sampled from a man in his late teens or twenties in good health. Some clones in this sample may be carry-over from other donors' samples. The sequencing sample was made of naive CD4+ T cells from PBMCs. Documented subset: CD45RA+ positively selected. The CDR3 reads CASSSPGQGAYEQYF. The CDR3 nucleotides read TGTGCCAGCAGCTCCCCGGGACAGGGGGCCTACGAGCAGTACTTC.